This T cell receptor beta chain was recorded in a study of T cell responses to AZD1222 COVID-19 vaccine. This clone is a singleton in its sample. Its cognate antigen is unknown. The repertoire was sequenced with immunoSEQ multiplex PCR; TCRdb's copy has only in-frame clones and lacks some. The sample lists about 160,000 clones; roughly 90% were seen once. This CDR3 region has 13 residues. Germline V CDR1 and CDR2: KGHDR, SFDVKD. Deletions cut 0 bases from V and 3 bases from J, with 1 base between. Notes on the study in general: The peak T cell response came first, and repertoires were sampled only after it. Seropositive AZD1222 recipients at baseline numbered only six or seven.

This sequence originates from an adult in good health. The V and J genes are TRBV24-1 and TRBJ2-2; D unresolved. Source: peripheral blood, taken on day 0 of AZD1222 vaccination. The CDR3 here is CATSDLYTGELFF. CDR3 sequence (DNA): TGTGCCACCAGTGATTTGTACACCGGGGAGCTGTTTTTT.